This passage covers 15 T cell receptor beta chains from one sample sequenced in a study of cytomegalovirus exposure and HLA in healthy donors. This PCR relied on a set of 60 Vbeta primers and 13 Jbeta primers. The protocol was immunoSEQ multiplex PCR, while the TCRdb copy is restricted to in-frame clones and leaves out a portion. The sample contains about 100,000 clones, more than 75% of which appear only once. The sequencing input was PBMCs. The source is a woman in her sixties or seventies in good health and CMV-seronegative.

J is TRBJ2-7 and V is TRBV19; maybe TRBD2 (5 bases). Looked up from germline, CDR1 is LNHDA and CDR2 is SQIVND (reference sequence). The length of the CDR3 is 14 residues. With 4 bases removed from V and 6 bases from J, the gap between germline ends came to 16 bases. In nucleotides, the CDR3 is TGTGCCAGTAGTAGTCGGACGGGAACTTCCGAGCAGTACTTC. Protein: CASSSRTGTSEQYF.

The chain is built from TRBV4-1 and TRBJ1-1; 7 bases map to TRBD1. The J segment lost 5 bases and the V segment lost 3 bases, leaving 3 bases of the junction unmatched. Per germline, CDR1 MGHRA and CDR2 YSYEKL. This CDR3 comprises 13 residues. DNA of the CDR3: TGCGCCAGCAGCCAGACAGGGAAGACTGAAGCTTTCTTT. It specifies CASSQTGKTEAFF.

The chain links TRBV4-2 to TRBJ2-7; 10 bases match TRBD1. V was pared by 0 bases and J by 2 bases, with 7 bases of the junction left unmatched. The CDR3 covers 17 residues. Germline CDR1 and CDR2: LGHNA and YNFKEQ. The CDR3 loop is CASSQDGTGQGPYEQYF. The CDR3 DNA is TGTGCCAGCAGCCAAGATGGGACGGGACAGGGGCCCTACGAGCAGTACTTC.

The chain couples TRBV2 to TRBJ2-3; 7 bases are shared with TRBD2. Trimming removed 3 bases from V and 0 bases from J; junction bases left unmatched: 3. Germline V gene sequence: CDR1 SNHLY, CDR2 FYNNEI. The CDR3 extends over 15 amino acids. In nucleotides, the CDR3 is TGTGCCAGCAGTGACCTTAGCGGGAGCACAGATACGCAGTATTTT. Translated: CASSDLSGSTDTQYF.

In its sample, this clone was seen a few times. The chain recombines TRBV5-6 with TRBJ2-3, with D possibly matching TRBD2 (7 bases). The CDR3 has 16 amino acids. V lost 1 base and J 0 bases, leaving 12 bases between the germline ends. Germline CDR1 and CDR2: SGHDT and YYEEEE. The CDR3 DNA is TGTGCCAGCAGCTTGTATCGGGGGGCTAGCACAGATACGCAGTATTTT. Translating it yields CASSLYRGASTDTQYF.

This clone was found once. V gene TRBV7-2 combines with J gene TRBJ2-1; D unresolved. The CDR3 runs to 12 residues. Germline CDR1 reads SGHTA; CDR2 reads FQGNSA. Between the trimmed V and J ends, which lost 1 base and 7 bases, there was a span of 5 bases. The CDR3 region is CASSLVRNEQFF. CDR3 nucleotide sequence: TGTGCCAGCAGCTTAGTGAGAAATGAGCAGTTCTTC. Using reference TRBV7-2 and TRBJ2-1 for the parts outside the CDR3, the full variable domain is GAGVSQSPSNKVTEKGKDVELRCDPISGHTALYWYRQSLGQGLEFLIYFQGNSAPDKSGLPSDRFSAERTGGSVSTLTIQRTQQEDSAVYLCASSLVRNEQFFGPGTRLTVL.

This clone was picked up one time. The chain couples TRBV6-5 to TRBJ2-1, with 13 bases lining up with TRBD2. The V gene end was trimmed by 2 bases and the J gene end by 7 bases; junction bases not matched to a gene: 5. Germline V gene lookup returns CDR1 MNHEY and CDR2 SVGAGI. There are 16 residues in the CDR3. The chain's CDR3 is CASSYPGLAGRNEQFF. Here the CDR3 DNA reads TGTGCCAGCAGTTACCCGGGACTAGCGGGGAGAAATGAGCAGTTCTTC.

This clone occurred a few times. The rearrangement joins TRBV19 to TRBJ1-3; the match to TRBD1 covers 9 bases. V lost 10 bases, J lost 2 bases, and 9 bases stayed unmatched. This CDR3 is 15 amino acids long. Looked up from germline, CDR1 is LNHDA and CDR2 is SQIVND (reference sequence). The CDR3, as DNA: TGTGCCACTTCAGGACAGGGGTATCCTGGAAACACCATATATTTT. As protein: CATSGQGYPGNTIYF.

This chain uses TRBV29-1 with TRBJ2-7; D not resolved. The V and J ends lost 6 bases and 0 bases respectively, with 12 bases between them. The CDR3 is 13 residues long. Per the germline V gene, CDR1 is SQVTM and CDR2 is ANQGSEA. CDR3 residues: CSVLPDNSYEQYF. The CDR3 DNA reads as TGCAGCGTACTTCCCGACAACTCCTACGAGCAGTACTTC.

The rearrangement uses TRBV7-2 and TRBJ2-6, with 9 bases lining up with TRBD1. Trimming cost V 5 bases and J 2 bases; bases outside gene matches: 4. The CDR3 spans 16 residues. Per germline, CDR1 SGHTA and CDR2 FQGNSA. CDR3 loop: CASSNTGGAGANVLTF. The CDR3, as DNA: TGTGCCAGCAGCAACACAGGGGGCGCTGGGGCCAACGTCCTGACTTTC.

V is TRBV28 and J is TRBJ1-1; possibly TRBD1 for D (6 bases). Trimming stripped 2 bases from V and 8 bases from J, with 15 bases between. Germline CDR1 is MDHEN and CDR2 is SYDVKM. The CDR3 spans 14 residues. The CDR3 region is CASSLTGTQSEAFF. Here the CDR3 DNA reads TGTGCCAGCAGTTTAACCGGGACACAATCCGAAGCTTTCTTT. The full variable domain, rest sourced from reference TRBV28 and TRBJ1-1, is DVKVTQSSRYLVKRTGEKVFLECVQDMDHENMFWYRQDPGLGLRLIYFSYDVKMKEKGDIPEGYSVSREKKERFSLILESASTNQTSMYLCASSLTGTQSEAFFGQGTRLTVV.

The chain couples TRBV7-9 to TRBJ2-1; D ambiguous. Germline V lookup: CDR1 SEHNR, CDR2 FQNEAQ (reference sequence). V was trimmed by 4 bases and J by 1 base, leaving 8 bases between them. The CDR3 runs to 14 residues. The DNA for the CDR3 is TGTGCCAGCAGCTCCGGAGATTCCTACAATGAGCAGTTCTTC. As protein: CASSSGDSYNEQFF.

V gene TRBV7-9 combines with J gene TRBJ2-1; possible D gene TRBD1, 5 bases. Germline CDR1 and CDR2: SEHNR and FQNEAQ (reference sequence). The CDR3 consists of 12 residues. The V gene lost 4 bases and the J gene lost 7 bases, with 8 bases spanning the gap. In nucleotides, the CDR3 is TGTGCCAGCAGCTCCTCAGGGAATGAGCAGTTCTTC. Translated, it gives CASSSSGNEQFF.

The chain carries TRBV27 and TRBJ2-7, with a weak D call TRBD1 (7 bases). CDR1 is MNHEY and CDR2 is SMNVEV in the germline V gene (reference sequence). V lost 7 bases and J 5 bases, leaving 18 bases between the germline ends. This CDR3 spans 14 amino acids. The CDR3: CASNDPGGSDEQYF. The CDR3 region has the DNA TGTGCCAGCAACGACCCAGGGGGGAGCGACGAGCAGTACTTC.

J is TRBJ1-2 and V is TRBV5-1, with 12 positions matching TRBD1. J lost 8 bases, V lost 4 bases, and 6 bases had no gene match. This CDR3 region has 14 residues. Germline CDR1 SGHRS, CDR2 YFSETQ. The CDR3 spells CASSEGQGAWGYTF. In DNA form, the CDR3 reads TGCGCCAGCAGCGAGGGACAGGGGGCCTGGGGCTACACCTTC.